This T cell receptor (beta chain) was retrieved from a study of T cell clones after liver transplantation. At the level of the study: TCRbeta sequencing after a pre-transplant mixed lymphocyte reaction identified graft-donor-reactive clones, later tracked in post-transplant blood. Three of eight recipients were HCV-positive; others had non-autoimmune, non-viral indications. Tolerant meant at least one year fully off immunosuppression without liver enzymes above twice normal.

CDR3 size: 17 residues. The trim removed 6 bases at V and 0 bases at J, leaving 10 bases unmatched. Germline V gene sequence: CDR1 MGHRA, CDR2 YSYEKL. Study outcomes and limitations: A larger donor-reactive than third-party decline suggested partial antigen-specific deletion.

This clone was counted once. Its antigen is as yet unknown. Sequencing was performed with immunoSEQ multiplex PCR; in TCRdb, only in-frame clones are kept and a portion is missing. The sample includes approximately 55,000 clones, about 70% of them seen just once. The receptor's source is a human donor who received a liver transplant. This chain connects TRBV4-1 to TRBJ1-4, with TRBD1 matching 7 bases. Sequenced material: CD4+ T cells from blood, taken before liver transplant. CDR3 region: CASRTTGIYTTNEKLFF. Written as DNA, the CDR3 is TGCGCCAGCAGAACGACAGGGATCTATACAACTAATGAAAAACTGTTTTTT.